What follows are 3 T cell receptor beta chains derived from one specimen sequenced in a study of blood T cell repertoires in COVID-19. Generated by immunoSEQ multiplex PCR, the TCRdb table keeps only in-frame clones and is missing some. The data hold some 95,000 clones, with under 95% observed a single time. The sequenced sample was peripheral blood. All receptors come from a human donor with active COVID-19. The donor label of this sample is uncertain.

CDR3 sequence (DNA): TGTGCCAGTAGTATAGTGGGGGGGCAGGGAGGTCGGGAGACCCAGTACTTC. This gives the protein CASSIVGGQGGRETQYF. V usage is TRBV19 and J usage is TRBJ2-5; a possible D gene is TRBD2 (7 bases). V lost 1 base, J lost 5 bases, and 20 bases lay in between. The V gene's germline CDR1 is LNHDA and CDR2 SQIVND (reference sequence). The CDR3 totals 17 residues.

CDR3 in DNA: TGCGCCAGCTACCCGCAGGGGGAACCGGAAGAGACCCAGTACTTC. Protein product: CASYPQGEPEETQYF. The chain links TRBV5-1 to TRBJ2-5, with 7 bases matching TRBD1. The CDR3 consists of 15 residues. From germline, CDR1 is SGHRS and CDR2 YFSETQ. J was trimmed by 3 bases and V by 7 bases; bases with no gene match: 12.

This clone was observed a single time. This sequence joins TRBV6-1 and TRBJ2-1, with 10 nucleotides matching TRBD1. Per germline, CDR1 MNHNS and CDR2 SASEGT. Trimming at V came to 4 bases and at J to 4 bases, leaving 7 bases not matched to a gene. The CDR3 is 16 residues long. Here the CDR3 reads CASSGGQGGTYNEQFF. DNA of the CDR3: TGTGCCAGCAGTGGTGGACAGGGGGGTACTTACAATGAGCAGTTCTTC.